This T cell receptor (beta chain) emerged from a study of T cell changes during pregnancy in multiple sclerosis. Some clones are missing from TCRdb's copy, which holds only in-frame ones; the method was immunoSEQ multiplex PCR. The profile shows 81,000 or so clones, 91% of them singletons. The TCR sequence derives from a female donor in good health, serving as a control in a pregnancy study. Some clones in this sample may be carry-over from other donors' samples. The source material was PBMCs, sampled in the first trimester of pregnancy.

The CDR3 DNA sequence: TGTGCCAGCAATATTGCAACTAATGAAAAACTGTTTTTT. It specifies CASNIATNEKLFF. The chain uses TRBV28 and TRBJ1-4; D gene ambiguous. CDR1 is MDHEN, CDR2 SYDVKM, per germline. The V gene lost 7 bases and the J gene lost 0 bases, with 6 bases spanning the gap. The CDR3 is made up of 13 amino acids.